This T cell receptor beta chain was documented in a study of blood T cell repertoires in COVID-19. Sequencing used immunoSEQ multiplex PCR; TCRdb keeps in-frame clones, though not all of them. The repertoire holds approximately 470,000 clones, with about nine tenths as singletons. Per germline, CDR1 LNHDA and CDR2 SQIVND (reference sequence). Deletions cut 5 bases from V and 2 bases from J, with 10 bases between. CDR3 size: 13 residues. The sample consisted of PBMCs or T cells enriched from blood (not recorded which). The receptor comes from a woman younger than 30 who had recovered from COVID-19. The chain combines TRBV19 with TRBJ2-7; D unclear. This chain's CDR3 is CASSSTVAYEQYF. CDR3 in DNA: TGTGCCAGTAGTTCTACAGTGGCCTACGAGCAGTACTTC. Combining the CDR3 with reference TRBV19 and TRBJ2-7 gives the whole variable domain DGGITQSPKYLFRKEGQNVTLSCEQNLNHDAMYWYRQDPGQGLRLIYYSQIVNDFQKGDIAEGYSVSREKKESFPLTVTSAQKNPTAFYLCASSSTVAYEQYFGPGTRLTVT.